Sequencing of this T cell receptor beta chain was carried out in a study of read filtering for tumor transcriptome and immune sequencing. Across the study: Among patients, under 20 were male and 14 female, aged about 45 to 85 (mean around 61). RNA-seq yielded only 85 to 1273 TCR reads, IR-seq about 4 to 11 million.

A word on this clonotype: The antigen is unknown. A read error may produce the germline difference seen at one junction end.

Molecular barcoded adaptors covering alpha/delta and beta/gamma chains were used on approximately 400 ng RNA. TCRdb redid the calling of the reads with MiXCR, one entry per CDR3 protein. The sample gives some 130,000 distinct CDR3 sequences, 13% of which show up once; 8.4% is in the top ten. The germline gives CDR1 SGHTA, CDR2 FQGNSA. The CDR3 contains 14 residues. Study-level points and caveats: The CD138-negative fraction was mixed bone marrow immune cells, not pure T cells. About four fifths of IR-seq clonotypes had a single read, yet these held roughly 3.3% of reads.

Sequenced sample: a population of CD138-negative cells sorted from bone marrow. V and J are TRBV7-2 and TRBJ1-1, with TRBD1 as a possible D gene (5 bases). The sequence derives from a donor aged 40 or older with multiple myeloma. CDR3 DNA sequence: TGTGCCAGCAGCTTACAGGGTCCGTACACCGAAGCTTTCTTT. It codes for CASSLQGPYTEAFF.